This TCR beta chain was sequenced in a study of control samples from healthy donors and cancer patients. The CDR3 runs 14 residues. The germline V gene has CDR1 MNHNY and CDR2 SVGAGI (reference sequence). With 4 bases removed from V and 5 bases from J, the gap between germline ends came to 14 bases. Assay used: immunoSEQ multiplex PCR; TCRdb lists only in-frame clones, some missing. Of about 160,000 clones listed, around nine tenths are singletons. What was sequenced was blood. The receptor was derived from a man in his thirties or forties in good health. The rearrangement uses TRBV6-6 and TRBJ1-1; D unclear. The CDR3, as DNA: TGTGCCAGCAGTTCCCCTTCGCCGGTGACTGAAGCTTTCTTT. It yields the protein CASSSPSPVTEAFF.